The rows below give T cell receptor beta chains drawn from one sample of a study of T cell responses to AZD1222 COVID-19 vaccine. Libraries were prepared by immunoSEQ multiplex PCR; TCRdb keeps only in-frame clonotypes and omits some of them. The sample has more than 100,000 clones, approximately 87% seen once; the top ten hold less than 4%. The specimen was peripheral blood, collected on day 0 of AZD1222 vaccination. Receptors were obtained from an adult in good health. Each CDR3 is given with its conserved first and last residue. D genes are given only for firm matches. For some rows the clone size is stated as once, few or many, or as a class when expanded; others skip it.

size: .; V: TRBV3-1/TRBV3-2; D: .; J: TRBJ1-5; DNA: TGTGCCAGCAGCCGGACTTCACGTCAGCCCCAGCATTTT; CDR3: CASSRTSRQPQHF
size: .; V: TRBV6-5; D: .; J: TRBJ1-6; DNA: TGTGCCAGCAGACCGGGGGGTTTTAATTCACCCCTCCACTTT; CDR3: CASRPGGFNSPLHF
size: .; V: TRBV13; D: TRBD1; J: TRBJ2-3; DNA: TGTGCCAGCAGCTTCCTCCGGGACAGGGGAGATACGCAGTATTTT; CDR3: CASSFLRDRGDTQYF
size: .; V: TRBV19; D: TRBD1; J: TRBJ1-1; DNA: TGTGCCAGTAGTATTTTTGGACAGGGATCTATGCGGGACACTGAAGCTTTCTTT; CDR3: CASSIFGQGSMRDTEAFF
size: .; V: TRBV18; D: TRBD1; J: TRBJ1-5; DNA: TGTGCCAGCTCACCTGGACAGGGCAATCAGCCCCAGCATTTT; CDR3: CASSPGQGNQPQHF
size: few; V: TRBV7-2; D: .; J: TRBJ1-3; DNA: TGTGCCAGCAGCTTGAATCCTGGCAGCATGGGCTCTGGAAACACCATATATTTT; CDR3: CASSLNPGSMGSGNTIYF
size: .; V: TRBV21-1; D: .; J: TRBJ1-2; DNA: TGTGCCAGCAGCCCCACTACAGGGGGCGGTGGCTACACCTTC; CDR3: CASSPTTGGGGYTF
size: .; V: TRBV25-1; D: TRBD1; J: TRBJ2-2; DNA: TGTGCCAGCAGCAGGGGGCTCGACACCGGGGAGCTGTTTTTT; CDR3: CASSRGLDTGELFF
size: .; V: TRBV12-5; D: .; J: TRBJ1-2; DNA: TGTGCTAGTGGGTCGACAGGAGGTGGCTACACCTTC; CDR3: CASGSTGGGYTF
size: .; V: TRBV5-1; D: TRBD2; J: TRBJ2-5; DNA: TGCGCCAGCAGCTTGGCCGGGTTAGCGGGGAACCAAGAGACCCAGTACTTC; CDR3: CASSLAGLAGNQETQYF
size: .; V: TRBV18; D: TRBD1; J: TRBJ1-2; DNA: TGTGCCAGCTCACCAATCATCGGGACAGGGGAAACTAACTATGGCTACACCTTC; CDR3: CASSPIIGTGETNYGYTF
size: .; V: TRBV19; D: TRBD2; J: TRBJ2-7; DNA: TGTGCCTCTACGGCGGGGGATTCCTACGAGCAGTACTTC; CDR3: CASTAGDSYEQYF
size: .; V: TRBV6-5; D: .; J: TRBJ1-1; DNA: TGTGCCAGCAGTTACGGGGGGCGGACGGCTTTCTTT; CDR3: CASSYGGRTAFF
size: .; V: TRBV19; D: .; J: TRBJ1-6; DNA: TGTGCCAGTAGTAGGGGGATAGAGTCCCTTTATAATTCACCCCTCCACTTT; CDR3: CASSRGIESLYNSPLHF
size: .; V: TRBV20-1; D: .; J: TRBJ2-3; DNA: TGCAGTGCTGCCATTGGTACGCAGTATTTT; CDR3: CSAAIGTQYF
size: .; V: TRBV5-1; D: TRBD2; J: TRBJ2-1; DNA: TGCGCCAGCAGCTCCCCTCAACCTAGCGGGGAGCCCTACAATGAGCAGTTCTTC; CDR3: CASSSPQPSGEPYNEQFF
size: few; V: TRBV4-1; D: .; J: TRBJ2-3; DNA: TGCGCCAGCAGCCAAGATAGTGGTGACGGAGGACGTGATACGCAGTATTTT; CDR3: CASSQDSGDGGRDTQYF
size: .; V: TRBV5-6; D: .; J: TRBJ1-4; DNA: TGTGCCAGCAGCTTCTCCGGCGGACCTAATGAAAAACTGTTTTTT; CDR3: CASSFSGGPNEKLFF
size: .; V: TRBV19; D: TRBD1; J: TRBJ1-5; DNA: TGTGCCAGTAAACAGGGGCGTTATAGCAATCAGCCCCAGCATTTT; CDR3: CASKQGRYSNQPQHF
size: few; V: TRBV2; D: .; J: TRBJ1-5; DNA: TGTGCCAGCAGCCTCACAGAGGGAGACAATCAGCCCCAGCATTTT; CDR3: CASSLTEGDNQPQHF
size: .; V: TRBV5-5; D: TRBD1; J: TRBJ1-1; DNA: TGTGCCAGCAGCTTTAGGACAGGATCCTCGGCTTTCTTT; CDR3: CASSFRTGSSAFF
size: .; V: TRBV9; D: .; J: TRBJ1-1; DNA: TGTGCCAGCAGCGTAAGATCAGAGCCCACTGAAGCTTTCTTT; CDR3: CASSVRSEPTEAFF
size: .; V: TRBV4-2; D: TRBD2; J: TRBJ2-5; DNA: TGTGCCAGCAGCCAAGATTGGAAGGCGGGGGGGCCCGAGACCCAGTACTTC; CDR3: CASSQDWKAGGPETQYF
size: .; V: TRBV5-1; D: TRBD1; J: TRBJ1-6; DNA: TGCGCCAGCAAAGTGACAGGGTATAATTCACCCCTCCACTTT; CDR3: CASKVTGYNSPLHF
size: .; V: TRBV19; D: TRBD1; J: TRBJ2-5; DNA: TGTGCCAGTAGTAGGGACAGAGGAGAGACCCAGTACTTC; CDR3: CASSRDRGETQYF
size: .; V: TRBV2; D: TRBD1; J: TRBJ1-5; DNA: TGTGCCGCGAGGGACAGCGGGGATCAGCCCCAGCATTTT; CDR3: CAARDSGDQPQHF
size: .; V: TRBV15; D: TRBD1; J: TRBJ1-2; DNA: TGTGCCACCAGCAGAGAGCCGACAGGGTCTAACTATGGCTACACCTTC; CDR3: CATSREPTGSNYGYTF
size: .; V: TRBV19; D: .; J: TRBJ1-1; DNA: TGTGCCAGTAGTATTCCCACCTTAAAGGGTGAAGCTTTCTTT; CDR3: CASSIPTLKGEAFF
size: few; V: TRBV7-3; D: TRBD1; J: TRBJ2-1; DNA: TGTGCCAGCAGCTTAAACGGTGGGGGGACAGGGGCTAATGAGCAGTTCTTC; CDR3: CASSLNGGGTGANEQFF
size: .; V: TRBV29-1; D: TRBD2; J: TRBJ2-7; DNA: TGCAGCGTTGGGGCCATCGGGGGGTACGAGCAGTACTTC; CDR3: CSVGAIGGYEQYF
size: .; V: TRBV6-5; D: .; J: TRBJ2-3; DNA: TGTGCCAGCAGTTACTCGGCAGCCACAGATACGCAGTATTTT; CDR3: CASSYSAATDTQYF
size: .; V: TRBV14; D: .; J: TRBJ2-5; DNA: TGTGCCAGCAGCCAAGAACGGGGTTGGAAAGAGACCCAGTACTTC; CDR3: CASSQERGWKETQYF
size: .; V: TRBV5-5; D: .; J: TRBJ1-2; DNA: TGTGCCAGCAGCTTGGCCTGGGATTATGGCTACACCTTC; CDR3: CASSLAWDYGYTF
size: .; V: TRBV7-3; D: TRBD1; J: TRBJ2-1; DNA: TGTGCCAGCAGCACCTCCGGACAGGGGTACAATGAGCAGTTCTTC; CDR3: CASSTSGQGYNEQFF
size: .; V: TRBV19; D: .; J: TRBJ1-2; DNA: TGTGCCAGTAGTATTGAAGCTCTCTATGGCTACACCTTC; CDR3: CASSIEALYGYTF
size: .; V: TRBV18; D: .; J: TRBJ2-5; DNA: TGTGCCAGCTCACCAAGGGGAGAACAAGAGACCCAGTACTTC; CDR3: CASSPRGEQETQYF
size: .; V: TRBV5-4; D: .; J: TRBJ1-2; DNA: TGTGCCAGCAGCCCCCGTGCGGGAGGTTATGGCTACACCTTC; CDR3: CASSPRAGGYGYTF
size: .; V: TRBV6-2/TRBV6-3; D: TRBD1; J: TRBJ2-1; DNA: TGTGCCAGCAGTTACACTGTTACTGACAGGGAGTCCAATGAGCAGTTCTTC; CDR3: CASSYTVTDRESNEQFF
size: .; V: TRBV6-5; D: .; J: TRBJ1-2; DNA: TGTGCCAGCAGTCCCCGGAGACAGACTTATGGCTACACCTTC; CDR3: CASSPRRQTYGYTF
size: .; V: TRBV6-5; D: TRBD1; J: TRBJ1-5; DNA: TGTGCCAGCAGTTACAAGACAGGGCCGCGCAATCAGCCCCAGCATTTT; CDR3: CASSYKTGPRNQPQHF